These 23 T cell receptor beta chains share one sample of origin, sequenced in a study of glioma-infiltrating T cells after dendritic cell vaccination. TCRdb keeps only in-frame clones here, not all; method: immunoSEQ multiplex PCR. The sample includes 90,000 or so clones, approximately 87% seen only once; the top ten take around 3.2%. The sequenced sample was blood, obtained before dendritic cell vaccination. These receptors were obtained from a human donor with glioblastoma.

The V call is TRBV29-1, the J call TRBJ2-7; D is undetermined. Germline CDR1 SQVTM, CDR2 ANQGSEA. The CDR3 contains 11 residues. The ends were cut back, 3 bases at V and 5 bases at J, with 8 bases in the middle. DNA for the CDR3: TGCAGCGTTGATGTAGCAAACGAGCAGTACTTC. This gives the protein CSVDVANEQYF.

This chain links TRBV19 with TRBJ2-1; the D gene is possibly TRBD2 (5 bases). V was shortened by 3 bases and J by 8 bases, with 5 bases between the two germline ends. Germline values: CDR1 LNHDA, CDR2 SQIVND (reference sequence). The CDR3 consists of 11 residues. The chain's CDR3 is CASSISDEQFF. The CDR3 bases are TGTGCCAGTAGTATTAGCGATGAGCAGTTCTTC. The whole variable domain, remainder taken from reference TRBV19 and TRBJ2-1, is DGGITQSPKYLFRKEGQNVTLSCEQNLNHDAMYWYRQDPGQGLRLIYYSQIVNDFQKGDIAEGYSVSREKKESFPLTVTSAQKNPTAFYLCASSISDEQFFGPGTRLTVL.

The genes are TRBV6-5 and TRBJ2-3; D is undetermined. Germline CDR1 reads MNHEY; CDR2 reads SVGAGI. Deletions cut 8 bases from V and 2 bases from J, with 17 bases between. There are 15 residues in the CDR3. For the CDR3, the DNA is TGTGCCAGCGCTAGTGGCACTACCCACACAGATACGCAGTATTTT. Residues: CASASGTTHTDTQYF.

The gene calls are TRBV2 and TRBJ2-7; the D is unclear. Germline CDR1 and CDR2: SNHLY and FYNNEI. This CDR3 region has 14 residues. The ends were cut back, 7 bases at V and 0 bases at J, with 13 bases in the middle. CDR3 sequence (DNA): TGTGCCAGCATCCCTGAGGTGGTCTCCTACGAGCAGTACTTC. This sequence encodes CASIPEVVSYEQYF.

V is TRBV27 and J is TRBJ2-5; TRBD1 aligns across 8 bases. The CDR3 runs 17 residues. Germline trimming cut 2 bases from V and 2 bases from J; bases unmatched to any gene: 10. Germline loops: CDR1 MNHEY, CDR2 SMNVEV (reference sequence). The CDR3 DNA follows: TGTGCCAGCAGTTTAAGATGGCAGGGGGCAAGGCAAGAGACCCAGTACTTC. Translated: CASSLRWQGARQETQYF.

This clone was recorded once. This chain uses TRBV19 with TRBJ2-7; 8 bases map to TRBD2. CDR3 length: 14 amino acids. Per germline, CDR1 LNHDA and CDR2 SQIVND (reference sequence). The trim removed 1 base at V and 7 bases at J, leaving 6 bases unmatched. The CDR3 DNA reads as TGTGCCAGTAGTATAGTCCCCGTAGCGGGGGAGCAGTACTTC. It translates to CASSIVPVAGEQYF. Based on the CDR3 plus reference TRBV19 and TRBJ2-7, the full variable domain is DGGITQSPKYLFRKEGQNVTLSCEQNLNHDAMYWYRQDPGQGLRLIYYSQIVNDFQKGDIAEGYSVSREKKESFPLTVTSAQKNPTAFYLCASSIVPVAGEQYFGPGTRLTVT.

The chain uses TRBV25-1 and TRBJ2-1; 7 bases align to TRBD2. Germline V gene lookup returns CDR1 MGHDK and CDR2 SYGVNS. Unmatched junction bases numbered 2, after V lost 5 bases and J lost 7 bases. The CDR3 totals 12 residues. Here the CDR3 DNA reads TGTGCCAGCAGTTTCGGGGGGAATGAGCAGTTCTTC. It translates to CASSFGGNEQFF.

This clone appeared once. V is TRBV5-1 and J is TRBJ2-3, with a possible D match to TRBD2 (5 bases). The CDR3 runs 16 residues. Looked up from germline, CDR1 is SGHRS and CDR2 is YFSETQ. The V end was cut by 3 bases, the J end by 0 bases, with 14 bases between. CDR3 sequence (DNA): TGCGCCAGCAGCTCCGTGGGAGCCTCTAGCACAGATACGCAGTATTTT. Amino acid sequence: CASSSVGASSTDTQYF.

The chain recombines TRBV7-9 with TRBJ1-1; the D gene is possibly TRBD1 (6 bases). Trimming pared 4 bases from V and 8 bases from J, leaving 8 bases between. Germline V gene sequence: CDR1 SEHNR, CDR2 FQNEAQ (reference sequence). The CDR3 loop spans 11 amino acids. CDR3 sequence reads: CASSSGTEAFF. CDR3 coding DNA: TGTGCCAGCAGCTCGGGGACAGAAGCTTTCTTT.

This clone was seen a few times. J is TRBJ1-5 and V is TRBV30, with D possibly TRBD1 on 6 matching bases. Germline V lookup: CDR1 GTSNPN, CDR2 SVGIG (reference sequence). Trimming removed 6 bases from V and 5 bases from J, with 14 bases in between. This CDR3 spans 13 amino acids. The CDR3 DNA reads as TGTGCCTGCCAGGGAGGGGGTGATCAGCCCCAGCATTTT. Translation gives CACQGGGDQPQHF.

This sequence joins TRBV10-2 and TRBJ2-1; 9 nucleotides match TRBD1. V was clipped by 6 bases and J by 12 bases; unmatched bases: 9. Germline loops: CDR1 WSHSY, CDR2 SAAADI. The CDR3 has 13 amino acids. The CDR3 loop reads CASRPTGGIGQFF. CDR3 DNA: TGCGCCAGCAGACCTACAGGGGGCATAGGGCAGTTCTTC.

The chain combines TRBV28 with TRBJ1-2; 10 nucleotides align to TRBD1. The CDR3 contains 16 residues. Germline CDR1 reads MDHEN; CDR2 reads SYDVKM. V lost 5 bases, J lost 4 bases, and 10 bases stayed unmatched. CDR3 protein: CASSAPGQGIGYGYTF. In nucleotides, the CDR3 is TGTGCCAGCAGTGCACCGGGACAGGGGATCGGCTATGGCTACACCTTC.

The sample holds a few counts of this clone. The chain links TRBV19 to TRBJ2-1, with 9 nucleotides matching TRBD2. V trimming: 6 bases; J trimming: 7 bases; junction bases outside the gene matches: 7. Germline CDR1 is LNHDA and CDR2 is SQIVND (reference sequence). This CDR3 has 14 amino acids. In DNA form, the CDR3 reads TGTGCCAGTAGCTTTGTAGCGGGAGTGAATGAGCAGTTCTTC. Amino acid sequence: CASSFVAGVNEQFF.

The rearrangement uses TRBV2 and TRBJ2-5, with TRBD1 as a possible D gene (6 bases). Near its end, the DNA agrees better with TRBJ2-7, so the J call may be wrong. The CDR3 is 14 residues long. Looked up from germline, CDR1 is SNHLY and CDR2 is FYNNEI. This CDR3 reads CASSENGDTYEQYF. The CDR3 bases are TGTGCCAGCAGTGAAAACGGGGACACCTACGAGCAGTACTTC.

The chain joins TRBV6-5 to TRBJ1-5; TRBD1 agrees at 9 bases. This CDR3 region has 15 residues. V was clipped by 6 bases and J by 4 bases; unmatched bases: 7. Per the germline V gene, CDR1 is MNHEY and CDR2 is SVGAGI. In DNA form, the CDR3 reads TGTGCCAGCAGCCCGGACAGGGGAAGGAATCAGCCCCAGCATTTT. Protein sequence: CASSPDRGRNQPQHF.

The J gene is TRBJ1-1, the V gene TRBV19; no firm D call. Deletions cut 4 bases from V and 6 bases from J, with 9 bases between. This CDR3 has 12 amino acids. Germline V gives CDR1 LNHDA, CDR2 SQIVND (reference sequence). CDR3 residues: CASSTLLPEAFF. As DNA, the CDR3 is TGTGCCAGTAGTACCCTATTGCCTGAAGCTTTCTTT.

The chain combines TRBV7-2 with TRBJ1-2; D is unclear. The CDR3 totals 14 residues. V lost 0 bases and J lost 4, with 9 bases in between. Germline CDR1 is SGHTA and CDR2 is FQGNSA. The CDR3 region is CASSLASGFYGYTF. The CDR3, as DNA: TGTGCCAGCAGCTTAGCGTCAGGTTTCTATGGCTACACCTTC.

Only one count was recorded for this clone. The DNA for the CDR3 is TGTGCCAGTGAACAGGGTGCAGATACGCAGTATTTT. Translation gives CASEQGADTQYF. This chain joins TRBV19 and TRBJ2-3; TRBD1 might be the D (6 bases). With 8 bases removed from V and 4 bases from J, the gap between germline ends came to 10 bases. The CDR3 totals 12 residues. The germline V gene has CDR1 LNHDA and CDR2 SQIVND (reference sequence).

The chain carries TRBV5-1 and TRBJ2-5; TRBD1 might be the D (5 bases). The J call is uncertain, as TRBJ2-7 better fits the DNA end. Germline V lookup: CDR1 SGHRS, CDR2 YFSETQ. The CDR3 loop spans 13 amino acids. The CDR3 reads CASSFQGNYEQYF. The CDR3 DNA sequence: TGCGCCAGCAGCTTCCAGGGTAACTACGAGCAGTACTTC.

V usage is TRBV7-8 and J usage is TRBJ1-5, with D uncertain. CDR1 and CDR2 (germline): SGHVS, FQNEAQ. This CDR3 has 14 amino acids. V was pared by 0 bases and J by 7 bases, with 10 bases between. This CDR3 reads CASSLAQGRQPQHF. The CDR3 DNA sequence: TGTGCCAGCAGCTTAGCGCAAGGGAGGCAGCCCCAGCATTTT. Filled out from reference TRBV7-8 and TRBJ1-5, the complete variable domain reads GAGVSQSPRYKVAKRGQDVALRCDPISGHVSLFWYQQALGQGPEFLTYFQNEAQLDKSGLPSDRFFAERPEGSVSTLKIQRTQQEDSAVYLCASSLAQGRQPQHFGDGTRLSIL.

The V gene is TRBV4-2, the J gene TRBJ2-3; 7 positions agree with TRBD2. Germline CDR1 and CDR2: LGHNA and YNFKEQ. V lost 10 bases to trimming and J lost 1 base; unmatched junction nucleotides: 17. This CDR3 spans 17 amino acids. CDR3 sequence: CATNQPLKRECTDTQYF. CDR3 DNA: TGTGCCACCAATCAGCCACTCAAGCGGGAATGCACAGATACGCAGTATTTT.

This chain connects TRBV2 to TRBJ1-6; 8 bases align to TRBD1. Germline CDR1 SNHLY, CDR2 FYNNEI. This CDR3 has 14 residues. Unmatched junction bases numbered 6, after V lost 7 bases and J lost 7 bases. The CDR3 region is CASTRTGSNSPLHF. CDR3 DNA: TGTGCCAGCACACGGACAGGGTCCAATTCACCCCTCCACTTT. Using reference TRBV2 and TRBJ1-6 for the parts outside the CDR3, the full variable domain is EPEVTQTPSHQVTQMGQEVILRCVPISNHLYFYWYRQILGQKVEFLVSFYNNEISEKSEIFDDQFSVERPDGSNFTLKIRSTKLEDSAMYFCASTRTGSNSPLHFGNGTRLTVT.

CDR3 DNA sequence: TGTGCCAGCAGCCCCCAAGCAGGGTCCTACAATGAGCAGTTCTTC. It translates to CASSPQAGSYNEQFF. This chain connects TRBV6-5 to TRBJ2-1; TRBD1 might be the D (5 bases). Deletions cut 6 bases from V and 1 base from J, with 13 bases between. The V gene's germline CDR1 is MNHEY and CDR2 SVGAGI. The CDR3 spans 15 residues.